The 7 T cell receptor beta chains reported below all come from one sample, sequenced in a study of breast tumors, draining lymph nodes, adjacent tissues. Axillary draining lymph nodes of breast cancer patients supplied the node samples. TCRdb re-analysed the multiplex PCR reads in MiXCR, keeping a single row per CDR3 protein. Of some 170,000 distinct CDR3 sequences listed, approximately 30% are singletons. Sequenced input: axillary lymph node tissue. Receptors were obtained from a female donor with breast cancer. Some clones in this sample may be carry-over from other donors' samples.

Of note for this clonotype: With a much larger clone just one base away, this may be a read error. The chain carries TRBV28 and TRBJ2-7; D is possibly TRBD1 (6 bases). The CDR3 sequence is 15 residues long. From germline, CDR1 is MDHEN and CDR2 SYDVKM. The CDR3 reads CASSSVRGSSFEQYF. The CDR3 DNA reads TGTGCCAGCAGTTCAGTAAGGGGGAGCTCCTTCGAGCAGTACTTC.

In this sample, this clonotype turned up many times. The chain has TRBV28 and TRBJ2-3, with no clear D. Per the germline V gene, CDR1 is MDHEN and CDR2 is SYDVKM. Trimming took 6 bases from V and 11 from J, leaving 12 bases between them. CDR3 length equals 11 residues. The CDR3 DNA sequence: TGTGCCAGCAGCCCTAGTCGGGTGCAGTATTTT. Amino acid sequence: CASSPSRVQYF. The full variable domain, with the rest looked up from reference TRBV28 and TRBJ2-3, is DVKVTQSSRYLVKRTGEKVFLECVQDMDHENMFWYRQDPGLGLRLIYFSYDVKMKEKGDIPEGYSVSREKKERFSLILESASTNQTSMYLCASSPSRVQYFGPGTRLTVL.

Written as DNA, the CDR3 is TGTGCCACCAGTGATCCGGGACAGGGAATAGCCTACAATGAGCAGTTCTTC. Amino acids: CATSDPGQGIAYNEQFF. V gene TRBV24-1 combines with J gene TRBJ2-1, with 9 bases that match TRBD1. The CDR3 loop spans 17 amino acids. CDR1 is KGHDR, CDR2 SFDVKD, per germline. With V trimmed by 3 bases and J by 2 bases, 7 bases remained unmatched.

This clonotype appeared many times. The chain employs TRBV4-3 and TRBJ2-7, with TRBD2 identical over 8 bases. The CDR3 is 15 amino acids. Germline V gene sequence: CDR1 LGHNA, CDR2 YSLEER. Trimming cost V 4 bases and J 4 bases; bases outside gene matches: 9. CDR3 in amino acids: CASSPLAGWPYEQYF. CDR3 bases: TGCGCCAGCAGCCCGTTAGCGGGATGGCCTTACGAGCAGTACTTC.

The chain links TRBV9 to TRBJ1-2; 8 nucleotides agree with TRBD1. The germline V gene encodes CDR1 SGDLS and CDR2 YYNGEE. V lost 0 bases, J lost 2 bases, and 3 bases stayed unmatched. The length of the CDR3 is 15 residues. The CDR3 here is CASSVAGGLNYGYTF. The CDR3 nucleotides are TGTGCCAGCAGCGTAGCAGGGGGCTTAAACTATGGCTACACCTTC.

This rearrangement joins TRBV19 to TRBJ1-5, with a tentative D call TRBD1 (5 bases). The ends were cut back, 3 bases at V and 5 bases at J, with 23 bases in the middle. CDR1 and CDR2 from the germline V gene are LNHDA and SQIVND (reference sequence). The CDR3 length is 18 residues. CDR3 protein: CASSIMRQSPRGDQPQHF. In DNA, the CDR3 is TGTGCCAGTAGTATTATGAGGCAGAGTCCTCGGGGCGATCAGCCCCAGCATTTT.

V and J are TRBV10-3 and TRBJ1-6; D is possibly TRBD1 (5 bases). This CDR3 spans 17 amino acids. Germline V gene lookup returns CDR1 ENHRY and CDR2 SYGVKD. Trimming pared 8 bases from V and 5 bases from J, leaving 22 bases between. CDR3 residues: CAIATRRNLGDNSPLHF. The CDR3 nucleotides are TGTGCCATCGCCACTCGAAGGAACTTAGGGGATAATTCACCCCTCCACTTT.